A selection of T cell receptor beta chains follows, all from one sample in a study of shared clonotypes between healthy human individuals. Assay: immunoSEQ multiplex PCR; the TCRdb copy retains only in-frame clones and omits some. The table lists about 2.1 million clones, about 94% of them singletons. The sample taken for sequencing was naive CD8+ T cells from PBMCs. These receptors were collected from a young man in good health. Some clones in this sample may be carry-over from other donors' samples. CDR3s include the opening cysteine and the closing phenylalanine or tryptophan. The D gene is left open where the match is weak. The size of a clone is reported for some rows only, either as once, few or many, or as a class for expanded clones.

v_call: TRBV28
j_call: TRBJ2-7
d_call: -
clone_size: -
cdr3_aa: CASSLQVTAPTYEQYF
cdr3_nt: TGTGCCAGCAGTTTACAGGTAACAGCTCCGACCTACGAGCAGTACTTC

v_call: TRBV27
j_call: TRBJ2-3
d_call: TRBD2
clone_size: -
cdr3_aa: CASSWPGSGRVGTDTQYF
cdr3_nt: TGTGCCAGCAGCTGGCCGGGCAGCGGGAGGGTGGGCACAGATACGCAGTATTTT

v_call: TRBV5-1
j_call: TRBJ2-1
d_call: -
clone_size: -
cdr3_aa: CASSLAEIHEQFF
cdr3_nt: TGCGCCAGCAGCTTGGCCGAGATCCATGAGCAGTTCTTC

v_call: TRBV6-5
j_call: TRBJ2-7
d_call: -
clone_size: -
cdr3_aa: CASSSPRSQTYEQYF
cdr3_nt: TGTGCCAGCAGTTCCCCCCGAAGCCAAACCTACGAGCAGTACTTC

v_call: TRBV5-4
j_call: TRBJ2-2
d_call: -
clone_size: once
cdr3_aa: CASSLQESGELFF
cdr3_nt: TGTGCCAGCAGCTTACAGGAATCCGGGGAGCTGTTTTTT

v_call: TRBV7-9
j_call: TRBJ1-2
d_call: -
clone_size: -
cdr3_aa: CASSLAQTTYNYGYTF
cdr3_nt: TGTGCCAGCAGCTTGGCACAGACTACTTATAACTATGGCTACACCTTC

v_call: TRBV6-6
j_call: TRBJ2-1
d_call: TRBD2
clone_size: -
cdr3_aa: CASSYELAGRDEQFF
cdr3_nt: TGTGCCAGCAGTTACGAACTAGCGGGACGGGATGAGCAGTTCTTC

v_call: TRBV13
j_call: TRBJ1-1
d_call: -
clone_size: -
cdr3_aa: CASSLEGGGTEAFF
cdr3_nt: TGTGCCAGCAGCTTAGAGGGGGGCGGCACTGAAGCTTTCTTT

v_call: TRBV15
j_call: TRBJ2-1
d_call: -
clone_size: -
cdr3_aa: CATSREGGPNNEQFF
cdr3_nt: TGTGCCACCAGCAGAGAAGGCGGGCCCAACAATGAGCAGTTCTTC

v_call: TRBV27
j_call: TRBJ2-7
d_call: -
clone_size: -
cdr3_aa: CASRLSDWPSYEQYF
cdr3_nt: TGTGCCAGCAGATTGTCGGACTGGCCCTCCTACGAGCAGTACTTC

v_call: TRBV19
j_call: TRBJ2-7
d_call: -
clone_size: -
cdr3_aa: CASSTVFGAYEQYF
cdr3_nt: TGTGCCAGTAGTACGGTCTTCGGGGCCTACGAGCAGTACTTC

v_call: TRBV1
j_call: TRBJ2-5
d_call: -
clone_size: -
cdr3_aa: CTSSQESGLAGETQYF
cdr3_nt: TGCACCAGCAGCCAAGAGTCTGGACTAGCAGGAGAGACCCAGTACTTC

v_call: TRBV9
j_call: TRBJ2-1
d_call: -
clone_size: -
cdr3_aa: CASSVEYNEQFF
cdr3_nt: TGTGCCAGCAGCGTTGAGTACAATGAGCAGTTCTTC

v_call: TRBV9
j_call: TRBJ2-7
d_call: TRBD1
clone_size: -
cdr3_aa: CASSLGTGSYEQYF
cdr3_nt: TGTGCCAGCAGCCTTGGGACAGGGTCCTACGAGCAGTACTTC

v_call: TRBV28
j_call: TRBJ1-4
d_call: -
clone_size: -
cdr3_aa: CASSLTGEATNEKLFF
cdr3_nt: TGTGCCAGCAGTTTAACAGGTGAAGCAACTAATGAAAAACTGTTTTTT

v_call: TRBV9
j_call: TRBJ2-7
d_call: -
clone_size: -
cdr3_aa: CASSVGGAPSYEQYF
cdr3_nt: TGTGCCAGCAGCGTAGGAGGCGCCCCGTCCTACGAGCAGTACTTC

v_call: TRBV27
j_call: TRBJ1-5
d_call: -
clone_size: -
cdr3_aa: CASSANGALNQPQHF
cdr3_nt: TGTGCCAGCAGTGCAAATGGGGCACTGAATCAGCCCCAGCATTTT

v_call: TRBV6-1
j_call: TRBJ2-1
d_call: TRBD2
clone_size: -
cdr3_aa: CASIKTSGMYNEQFF
cdr3_nt: TGTGCCAGCATTAAGACTAGCGGGATGTACAATGAGCAGTTCTTC

v_call: TRBV16
j_call: TRBJ1-3
d_call: -
clone_size: -
cdr3_aa: CASSQSTGNTIYF
cdr3_nt: TGTGCCAGCAGCCAATCTACCGGAAACACCATATATTTT

v_call: TRBV4-2
j_call: TRBJ2-7
d_call: -
clone_size: -
cdr3_aa: CASSQEGFPKEQYF
cdr3_nt: TGTGCCAGCAGCCAAGAAGGGTTCCCCAAGGAGCAGTACTTC

v_call: TRBV28
j_call: TRBJ1-5
d_call: -
clone_size: few
cdr3_aa: CASLRQVNQPQHF
cdr3_nt: TGTGCCAGCCTCAGACAGGTCAATCAGCCCCAGCATTTT

v_call: TRBV27
j_call: TRBJ1-1
d_call: -
clone_size: -
cdr3_aa: CASKDTGRNTEAFF
cdr3_nt: TGTGCCAGCAAAGATACAGGGAGGAACACTGAAGCTTTCTTT

v_call: TRBV25-1
j_call: TRBJ1-4
d_call: -
clone_size: -
cdr3_aa: CASEGQVGEKLFF
cdr3_nt: TGTGCCAGCGAGGGTCAGGTCGGTGAAAAACTGTTTTTT

v_call: TRBV5-6
j_call: TRBJ1-2
d_call: -
clone_size: -
cdr3_aa: CASSYGTLGYTF
cdr3_nt: TGTGCCAGCAGCTACGGGACGCTCGGCTACACCTTC

v_call: TRBV5-6
j_call: TRBJ1-1
d_call: -
clone_size: -
cdr3_aa: CASSFGGSSEAFF
cdr3_nt: TGTGCCAGCAGCTTTGGAGGTTCCAGCGAAGCTTTCTTT

v_call: TRBV27
j_call: TRBJ2-5
d_call: -
clone_size: -
cdr3_aa: CASRLLETQYF
cdr3_nt: TGTGCCAGCAGGCTCCTGGAGACCCAGTACTTC